The T cell receptor (beta chain) under discussion was sequenced for a study of beta chain features in type 1 diabetes. Every bit of the isolated RNA underwent reverse transcription, so sequencing read expressed TCRB transcripts. Using immunoSEQ multiplex PCR, the repertoire was profiled, and TCRdb retains in-frame clones only, with some absent. The repertoire holds 200,000 to 250,000 clones, about 10% seen once, with about 0.03% in the top ten. This clone was counted a single time. From germline, CDR1 is GTSNPN and CDR2 SVGIG (reference sequence). V was trimmed by 5 bases and J by 1 base, leaving 5 bases between them. The CDR3 spans 12 residues.

This rearrangement joins TRBV30 to TRBJ2-2, with unresolved D. Sequencing was performed on naive CD4+ T cells from blood. This clonotype originated in a woman between 18 and 29 years old in good health. The CDR3 coding sequence is TGTGCCTGGGGGCAGAACACCGGGGAGCTGTTTTTT. Amino acids: CAWGQNTGELFF.